This TCR beta chain came from a study of graft-versus-host responses after intestinal transplantation (dated by TCRdb to about 2021). For context, the study as a whole: Multivisceral, liver-intestinal, or isolated intestinal transplants were received by the recipients. Anti-thymocyte globulin induction was given to all recipients, followed by maintenance tacrolimus and steroids for around three years. Graft-versus-host and host-versus-graft alloreactive T cell clones were tracked in the graft, circulation and bone marrow after intestinal transplantation using bulk TCR-beta CDR3 sequencing. To identify alloreactive clones, pre-transplant mixed lymphocyte reaction products were sequenced and compared with unstimulated pre-transplant donor and recipient T cells. The cohort enrolled about two dozen intestinal transplant recipients including one retransplant, and a few patients lacking pretransplant specimens were excluded. A peak of at least 4% donor T cells among recipient peripheral blood mononuclear cells was the definition used for donor T cell macrochimerism. Samples from a few later patients were sequenced in-house on an Illumina MiSeq with MiXCR processing rather than by the commercial service. Overall results and qualifications from the work: GvH clones were detected in recipient bone marrow, and some appeared earlier in ileal mucosa or blood, consistent with an intestinal mucosal origin. In patients with donor T cell macrochimerism, the allografts had high GvH to HvG T cell clonal ratios. The relatively low number and heterogeneity of intestinal transplant patients limited the conclusions. Early after transplant, peak levels of circulating GvH clones were found to be associated with declines in HvG clones.

The intended sense of this specimen's time point label: cells obtained before transplantation from donor or recipient. CD3+CD4+ and CD3+CD8+ populations were FACS-sorted from unstimulated pre-transplant donor and recipient cells taken from spleen or lymph nodes. Receptors were amplified or captured by the immunoSEQ multiplex PCR assay. For most patients, genomic DNA was isolated using the Qiagen DNeasy Blood and Tissue Kit and was shipped frozen to Adaptive Biotechnologies for TCR sequencing. Adaptive Biotechnologies carried out high-throughput TCR-beta CDR3 sequencing of genomic DNA for most patients. Per the original workflow: Adaptive's ImmunoSEQ software supplied the TCR sequencing data for approximately 18 patients, while MiXCR and VDJtools were used to process a few other patients. To correct CD4 versus CD8 sorting errors, sequences present in both subsets at a frequency ratio below 5:1 were removed. CDR3 nucleotide sequences shared by donor and recipient were removed because the origin of these sequences could not be assigned. Alloreactive clones required at least 2-fold expansion over unstimulated cells and minimum CFSE-low frequency of 0.002% (template counts) or 0.001% (read counts). Clones detected in sequenced pre-transplant spleen, lymph node, or MLR CFSE-low populations of the donor or recipient were defined as mappable. Cumulative frequency of alloreactive clones was calculated as a percentage of all sequences weighted by copy number. TCRdb mirrors the immuneACCESS table, restricted to in-frame sequences. Some clones are absent from its copies; in checked studies, under half trace to an unresolved V gene, and the reason for the others is unknown. V and J calls and clone size are copied from that table; D and trimming were computed from the DNA. The sample table records tens of thousands of clones; roughly 87% of these occur just once. The ten largest clones capture roughly 0.65% of the sample.

On this clone itself: There is no known antigen for this receptor. Base qualities are not recorded, but no much larger clone differs from it by a single base.

This clonotype was obtained from a human donor who received an intestinal transplant. Source: unstimulated CD4+ T cells sorted from spleen or lymph node cells, taken before intestinal transplant.

The sequence in DNA is TGTGCCAGCAGGGAGGACAGGGTCGGAGGGGATACGCAGTATTTT. Translation gives CASREDRVGGDTQYF. This chain joins TRBV2 to TRBJ2-3; 8 of the junction bases match TRBD1. CDR1 is given as SNHLY and CDR2 as FYNNEI, both from the germline V gene. Reading from cysteine to phenylalanine, the CDR3 counts 15 amino acids. The read is trimmed to its CDR3 DNA, 45 bases read in frame from base 1. Trimming removed 6 bases from V and 6 bases from J; the gene matches leave 11 bases unexplained.